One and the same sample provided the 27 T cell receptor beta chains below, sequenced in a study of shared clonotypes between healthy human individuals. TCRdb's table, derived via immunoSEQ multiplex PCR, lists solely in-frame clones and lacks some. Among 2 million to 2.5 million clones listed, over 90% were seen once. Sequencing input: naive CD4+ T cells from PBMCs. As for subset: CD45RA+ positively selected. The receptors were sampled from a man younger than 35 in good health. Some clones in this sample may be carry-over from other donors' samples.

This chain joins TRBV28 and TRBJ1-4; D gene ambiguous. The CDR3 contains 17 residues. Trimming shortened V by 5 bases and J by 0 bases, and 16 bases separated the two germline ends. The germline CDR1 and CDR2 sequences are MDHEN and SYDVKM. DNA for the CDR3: TGTGCCAGCAGTACCCTAGGGTTAGCGGCAACTAATGAAAAACTGTTTTTT. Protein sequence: CASSTLGLAATNEKLFF. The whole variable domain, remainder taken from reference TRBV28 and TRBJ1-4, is DVKVTQSSRYLVKRTGEKVFLECVQDMDHENMFWYRQDPGLGLRLIYFSYDVKMKEKGDIPEGYSVSREKKERFSLILESASTNQTSMYLCASSTLGLAATNEKLFFGSGTQLSVL.

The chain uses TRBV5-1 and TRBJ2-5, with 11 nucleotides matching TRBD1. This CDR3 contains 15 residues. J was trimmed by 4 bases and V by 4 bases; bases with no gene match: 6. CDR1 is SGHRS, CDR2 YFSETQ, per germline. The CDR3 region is CASSPTGTGGETQYF. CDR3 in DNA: TGCGCCAGCAGCCCTACCGGGACAGGGGGAGAGACCCAGTACTTC.

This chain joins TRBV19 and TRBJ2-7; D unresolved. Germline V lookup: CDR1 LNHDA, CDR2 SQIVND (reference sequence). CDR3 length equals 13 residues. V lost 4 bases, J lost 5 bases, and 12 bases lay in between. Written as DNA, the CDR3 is TGTGCCAGTAGTAAGCGAGTGGGTGACGAGCAGTACTTC. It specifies CASSKRVGDEQYF.

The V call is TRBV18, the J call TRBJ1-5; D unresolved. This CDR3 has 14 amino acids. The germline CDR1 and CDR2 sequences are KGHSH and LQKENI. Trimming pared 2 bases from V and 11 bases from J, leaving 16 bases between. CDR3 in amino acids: CASSPGVTPAAQHF. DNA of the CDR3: TGTGCCAGCTCACCAGGGGTGACCCCAGCGGCCCAGCATTTT.

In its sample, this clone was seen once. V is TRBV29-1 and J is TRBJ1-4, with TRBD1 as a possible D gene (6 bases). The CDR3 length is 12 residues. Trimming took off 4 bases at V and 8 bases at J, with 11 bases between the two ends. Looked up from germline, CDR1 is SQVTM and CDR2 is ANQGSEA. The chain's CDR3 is CSVAEGGEKLFF. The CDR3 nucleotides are TGCAGCGTTGCAGAGGGGGGGGAAAAACTGTTTTTT.

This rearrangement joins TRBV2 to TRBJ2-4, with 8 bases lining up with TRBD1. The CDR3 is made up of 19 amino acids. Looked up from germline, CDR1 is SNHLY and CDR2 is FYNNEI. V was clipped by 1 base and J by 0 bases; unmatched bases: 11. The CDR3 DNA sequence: TGTGCCAGCAGTGAAGTGGCAGGGACAGGCGGATTAGCCAAAAACATTCAGTACTTC. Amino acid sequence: CASSEVAGTGGLAKNIQYF.

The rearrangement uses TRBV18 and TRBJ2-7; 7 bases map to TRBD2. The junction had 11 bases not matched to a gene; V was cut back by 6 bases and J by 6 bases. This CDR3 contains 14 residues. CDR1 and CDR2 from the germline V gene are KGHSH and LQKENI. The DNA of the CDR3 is TGTGCCAGCTCGTTGGCTGGGTGGGGGGGCGAGCAGTACTTC. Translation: CASSLAGWGGEQYF. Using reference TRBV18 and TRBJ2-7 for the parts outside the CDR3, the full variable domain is NAGVMQNPRHLVRRRGQEARLRCSPMKGHSHVYWYRQLPEEGLKFMVYLQKENIIDESGMPKERFSAEFPKEGPSILRIQQVVRGDSAAYFCASSLAGWGGEQYFGPGTRLTVT.

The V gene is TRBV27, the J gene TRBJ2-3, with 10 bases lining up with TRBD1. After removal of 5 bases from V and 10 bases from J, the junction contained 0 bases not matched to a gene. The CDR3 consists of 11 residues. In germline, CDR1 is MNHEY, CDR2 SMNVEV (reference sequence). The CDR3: CASSGTGAQYF. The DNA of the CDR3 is TGTGCCAGCAGTGGGACAGGGGCGCAGTATTTT.

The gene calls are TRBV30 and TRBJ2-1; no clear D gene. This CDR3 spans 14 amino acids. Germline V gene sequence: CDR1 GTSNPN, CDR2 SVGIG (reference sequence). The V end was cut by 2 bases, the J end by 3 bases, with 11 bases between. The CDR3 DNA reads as TGTGCCTGGAGTCCCCCGGCCGTCTACAATGAGCAGTTCTTC. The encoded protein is CAWSPPAVYNEQFF. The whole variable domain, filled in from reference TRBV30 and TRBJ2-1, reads SQTIHQWPATLVQPVGSPLSLECTVEGTSNPNLYWYRQAAGRGLQLLFYSVGIGQISSEVPQNLSASRPQDRQFILSSKKLLLSDSGFYLCAWSPPAVYNEQFFGPGTRLTVL.

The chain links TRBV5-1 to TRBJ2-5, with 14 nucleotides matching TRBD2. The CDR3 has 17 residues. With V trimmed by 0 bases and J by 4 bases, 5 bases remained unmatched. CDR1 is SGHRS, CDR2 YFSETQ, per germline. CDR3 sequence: CASSLGLAGGSIETQYF. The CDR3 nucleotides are TGCGCCAGCAGCTTGGGACTAGCGGGAGGGAGTATAGAGACCCAGTACTTC.

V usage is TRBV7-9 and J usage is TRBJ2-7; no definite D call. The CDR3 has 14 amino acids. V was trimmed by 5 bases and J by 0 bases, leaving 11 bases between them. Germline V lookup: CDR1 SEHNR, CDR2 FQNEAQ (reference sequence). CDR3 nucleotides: TGTGCCAGCAGCCCTAGTGGGATCTCCTACGAGCAGTACTTC. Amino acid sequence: CASSPSGISYEQYF.

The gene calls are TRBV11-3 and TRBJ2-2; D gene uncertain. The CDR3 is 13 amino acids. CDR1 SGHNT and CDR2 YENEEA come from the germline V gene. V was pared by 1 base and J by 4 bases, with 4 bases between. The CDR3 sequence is CASSLGVTGELFF. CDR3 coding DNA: TGTGCCAGCAGCTTAGGGGTCACCGGGGAGCTGTTTTTT. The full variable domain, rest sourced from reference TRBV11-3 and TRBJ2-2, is EAGVVQSPRYKIIEKKQPVAFWCNPISGHNTLYWYLQNLGQGPELLIRYENEEAVDDSQLPKDRFSAERLKGVDSTLKIQPAELGDSAVYLCASSLGVTGELFFGEGSRLTVL.

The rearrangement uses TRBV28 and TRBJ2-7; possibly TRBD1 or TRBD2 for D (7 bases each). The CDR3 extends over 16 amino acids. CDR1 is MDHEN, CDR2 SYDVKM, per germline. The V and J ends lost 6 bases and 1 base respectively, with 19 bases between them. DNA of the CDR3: TGTGCCAGCAGCTCTCAGGGGGGGCCTAGGTCCTACGAGCAGTACTTC. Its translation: CASSSQGGPRSYEQYF.

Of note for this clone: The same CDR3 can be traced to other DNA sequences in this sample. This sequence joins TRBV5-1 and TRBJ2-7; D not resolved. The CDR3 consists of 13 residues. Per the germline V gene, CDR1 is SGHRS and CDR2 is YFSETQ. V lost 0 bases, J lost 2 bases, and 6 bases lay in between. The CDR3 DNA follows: TGCGCCAGCAGCTTGGCAGGCCCCTACGAGCAGTACTTC. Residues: CASSLAGPYEQYF.

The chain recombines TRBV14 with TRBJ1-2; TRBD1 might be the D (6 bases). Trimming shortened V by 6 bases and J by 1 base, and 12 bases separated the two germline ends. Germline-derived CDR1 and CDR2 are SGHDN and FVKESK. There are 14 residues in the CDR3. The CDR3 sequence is CASRPTGVNYGYTF. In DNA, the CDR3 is TGTGCCAGCAGGCCGACAGGAGTTAACTATGGCTACACCTTC.

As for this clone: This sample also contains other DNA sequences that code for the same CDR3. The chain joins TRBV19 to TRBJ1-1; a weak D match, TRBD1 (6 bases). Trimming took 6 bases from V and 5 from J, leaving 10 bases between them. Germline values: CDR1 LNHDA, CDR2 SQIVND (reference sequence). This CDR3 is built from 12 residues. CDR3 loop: CASSARGTEAFF. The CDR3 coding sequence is TGTGCCAGTAGCGCCAGGGGAACTGAAGCTTTCTTT.

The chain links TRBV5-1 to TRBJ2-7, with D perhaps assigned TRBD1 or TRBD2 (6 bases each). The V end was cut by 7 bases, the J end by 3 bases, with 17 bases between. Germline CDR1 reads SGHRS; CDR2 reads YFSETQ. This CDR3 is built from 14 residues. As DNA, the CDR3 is TGCGCCAGCGGGCTGGGGGGCAGTGTCTACGAGCAGTACTTC. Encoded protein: CASGLGGSVYEQYF.

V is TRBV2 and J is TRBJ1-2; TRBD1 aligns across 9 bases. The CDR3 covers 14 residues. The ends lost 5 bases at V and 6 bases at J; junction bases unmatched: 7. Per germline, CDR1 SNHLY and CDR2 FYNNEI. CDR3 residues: CASSFLDRGDGYTF. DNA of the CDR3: TGTGCCAGCAGTTTCCTCGACAGGGGGGATGGCTACACCTTC.

Here the CDR3 DNA reads TGTGCCAGCAGCCAGGTGGTTGGGCTTACCCTCTATGGCTACACCTTC. It codes for CASSQVVGLTLYGYTF. The chain couples TRBV11-2 to TRBJ1-2; D gene uncertain. The CDR3 length is 16 residues. CDR1 is SGHAT, CDR2 FQNNGV, per germline. V dropped 5 bases and J dropped 4 bases, with 20 bases sitting between them.

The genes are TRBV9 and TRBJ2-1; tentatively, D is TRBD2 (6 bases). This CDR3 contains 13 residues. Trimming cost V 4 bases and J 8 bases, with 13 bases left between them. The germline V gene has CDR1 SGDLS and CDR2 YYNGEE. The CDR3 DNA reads TGTGCCAGCAGCTCCCGGGGGTGGGATGAGCAGTTCTTC. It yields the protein CASSSRGWDEQFF.

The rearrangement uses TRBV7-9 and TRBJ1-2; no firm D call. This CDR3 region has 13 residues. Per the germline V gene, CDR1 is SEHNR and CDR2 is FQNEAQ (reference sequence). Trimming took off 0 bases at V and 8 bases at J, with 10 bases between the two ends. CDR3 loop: CASSLAELGGYTF. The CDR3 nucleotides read TGTGCCAGCAGCTTAGCCGAACTCGGGGGCTACACCTTC.

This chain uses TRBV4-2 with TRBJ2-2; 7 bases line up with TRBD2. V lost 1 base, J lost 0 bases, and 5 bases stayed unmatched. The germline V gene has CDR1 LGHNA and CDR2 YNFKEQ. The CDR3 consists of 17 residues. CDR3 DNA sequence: TGTGCCAGCAGCCAAGGATCTAGCGGACCGAACACCGGGGAGCTGTTTTTT. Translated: CASSQGSSGPNTGELFF.

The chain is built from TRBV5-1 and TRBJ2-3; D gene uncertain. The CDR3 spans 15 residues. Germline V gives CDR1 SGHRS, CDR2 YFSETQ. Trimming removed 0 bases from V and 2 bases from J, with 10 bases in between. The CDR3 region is CASSLGGGNTDTQYF. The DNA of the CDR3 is TGCGCCAGCAGCTTGGGAGGCGGAAACACAGATACGCAGTATTTT.

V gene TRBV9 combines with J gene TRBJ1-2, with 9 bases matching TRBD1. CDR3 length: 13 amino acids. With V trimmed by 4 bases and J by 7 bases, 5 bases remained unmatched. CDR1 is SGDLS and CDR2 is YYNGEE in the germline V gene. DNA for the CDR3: TGTGCCAGCAGCACCCGGACAGGGGTTGGCTACACCTTC. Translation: CASSTRTGVGYTF.

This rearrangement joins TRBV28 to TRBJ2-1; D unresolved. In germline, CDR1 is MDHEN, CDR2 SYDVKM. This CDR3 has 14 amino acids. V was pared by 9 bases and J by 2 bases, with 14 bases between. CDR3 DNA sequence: TGTGCCAGTTCCGGCCAGACACCCTACAATGAGCAGTTCTTC. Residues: CASSGQTPYNEQFF.

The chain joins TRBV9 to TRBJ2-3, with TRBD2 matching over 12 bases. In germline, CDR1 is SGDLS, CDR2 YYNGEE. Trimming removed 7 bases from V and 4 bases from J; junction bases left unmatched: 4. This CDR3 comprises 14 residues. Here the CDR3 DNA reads TGTGCCAGCTCTAGCGGGGGGGAGGCAGATACGCAGTATTTT. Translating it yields CASSSGGEADTQYF.

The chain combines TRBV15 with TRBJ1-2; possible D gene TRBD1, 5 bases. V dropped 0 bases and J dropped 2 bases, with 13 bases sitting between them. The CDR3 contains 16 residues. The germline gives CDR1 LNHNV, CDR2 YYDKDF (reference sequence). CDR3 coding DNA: TGTGCCACCAGCAGAGACAAGTCGTCAGGGAACTATGGCTACACCTTC. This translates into CATSRDKSSGNYGYTF.